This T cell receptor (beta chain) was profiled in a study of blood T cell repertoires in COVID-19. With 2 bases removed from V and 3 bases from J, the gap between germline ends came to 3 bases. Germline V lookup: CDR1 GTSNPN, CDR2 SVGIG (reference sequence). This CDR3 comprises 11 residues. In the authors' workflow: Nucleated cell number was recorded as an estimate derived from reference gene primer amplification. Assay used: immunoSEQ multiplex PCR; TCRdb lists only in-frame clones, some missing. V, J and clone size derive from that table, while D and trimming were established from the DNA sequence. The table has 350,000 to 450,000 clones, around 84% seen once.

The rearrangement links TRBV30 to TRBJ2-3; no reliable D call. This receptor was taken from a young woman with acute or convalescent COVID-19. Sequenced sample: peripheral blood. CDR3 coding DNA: TGTGCCTGGAGTTCGACAGATACGCAGTATTTT. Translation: CAWSSTDTQYF. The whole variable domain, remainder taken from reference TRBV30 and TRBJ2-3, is SQTIHQWPATLVQPVGSPLSLECTVEGTSNPNLYWYRQAAGRGLQLLFYSVGIGQISSEVPQNLSASRPQDRQFILSSKKLLLSDSGFYLCAWSSTDTQYFGPGTRLTVL.